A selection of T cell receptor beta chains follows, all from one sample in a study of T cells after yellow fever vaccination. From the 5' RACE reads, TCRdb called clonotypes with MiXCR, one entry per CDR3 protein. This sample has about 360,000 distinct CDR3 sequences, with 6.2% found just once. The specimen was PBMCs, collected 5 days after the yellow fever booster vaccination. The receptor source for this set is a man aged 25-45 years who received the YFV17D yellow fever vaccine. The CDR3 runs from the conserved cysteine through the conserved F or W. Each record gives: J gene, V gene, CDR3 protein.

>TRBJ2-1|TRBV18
CASSDLNNEQFF
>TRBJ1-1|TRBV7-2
CASSLGGGPGTEAFF
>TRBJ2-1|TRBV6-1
CASSLIAGGYNEQFF
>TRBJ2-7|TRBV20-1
CSATSVRERGAIAEQYF
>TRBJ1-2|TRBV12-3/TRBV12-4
CASSLTGSEGYTF
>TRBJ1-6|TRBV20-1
CSARSSGTENSPLHF
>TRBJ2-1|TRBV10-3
CAISPKGGLAGNEQFF
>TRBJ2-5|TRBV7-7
CASSPAASGRQETQYF
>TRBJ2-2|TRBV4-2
CASSQRGGTGELFF
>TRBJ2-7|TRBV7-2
CASSLDSGYEQYF
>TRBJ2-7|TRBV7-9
CASSLGLAVGYEQYF
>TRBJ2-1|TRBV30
CAWSGGTGGSYNEQFF
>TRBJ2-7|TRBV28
CASSTGAAYEQYF
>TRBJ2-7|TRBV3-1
CASSQGGPLAGAYEQYF
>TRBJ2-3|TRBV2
CASKWQGPTDTQYF
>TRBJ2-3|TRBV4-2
CASSQGSLAGTDTQYF
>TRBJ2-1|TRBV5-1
CASKNTGTEKGEQFF
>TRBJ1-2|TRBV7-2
CASSFLRTGGYTF
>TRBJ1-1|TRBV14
CASSVHRNTEAFF
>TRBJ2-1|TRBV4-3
CASSHPTRTGNNEQFF
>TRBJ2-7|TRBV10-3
CAISDGRSYEQYF
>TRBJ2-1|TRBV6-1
CASRASGRGEQFF
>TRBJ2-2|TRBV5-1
CASSLGYTGELFF
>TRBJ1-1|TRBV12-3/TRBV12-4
CASSYTQGSEAFF
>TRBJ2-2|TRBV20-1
CSARTGANTGELFF
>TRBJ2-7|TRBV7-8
CASSSGQWIYEQYF
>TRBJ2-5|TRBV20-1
CSARGGNVETQYF
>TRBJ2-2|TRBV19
CATKGTPGANTGELFF
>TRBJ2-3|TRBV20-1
CSARPGLQSPDTQYF
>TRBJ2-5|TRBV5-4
CASSLGGGAGQETQYF
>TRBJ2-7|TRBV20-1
CSARSLAGVGGEQYF
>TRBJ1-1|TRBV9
CASNQTGQKNTEAFF
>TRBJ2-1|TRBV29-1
CSGGQPNEQFF
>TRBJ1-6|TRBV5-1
CASSWDRPNSPLHF
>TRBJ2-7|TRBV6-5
CASSYVGGRLDEQYF
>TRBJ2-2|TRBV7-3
CASSLISGRLAGGSAAGELFF